This TCR beta chain derives from a study of persistence of HIV-infected CD4 T cells (dated by TCRdb to the early 2020s). General notes on the study: The study isolated CMV- and HIV-1 Gag-responding CD4+ T cells from ART-treated individuals to examine antigen-driven clonal expansion of HIV-1-infected cells. The median time participants had been on suppressive ART was 7 to 9 years. Peripheral blood samples of up to about 200 mL were collected at multiple time points, except for two participants, who underwent leukapheresis at a single time point. TCRbeta sequencing assessed the clonality of all cells in each sorted population, while proviral sequencing assessed the clonality of infected cells. In the cross-participant TCR cluster analysis, about eight participants were included for CMV and about 7 participants were included for Gag. Summary of the overall study and its limitations: Degenerate expanded CDR3beta sequences were enriched in antigen-responding cells, suggesting convergent selection of CD4+ responses to CMV and Gag. Only a small number of individuals took part in the study, and only a limited range of antigens was tested. Restriction of bulk TCR analyses to the rare CMV-responding cells that actually carried HIV-1 proviruses was not possible. Within the same sorted populations, how oligoclonal the TCRs were correlated with how oligoclonal the proviruses were. Significantly lower TCRbeta richness was observed in CMV- and Gag-responding cells than in anti-CD3/anti-CD28-responding cells, and higher oligoclonality was observed in CMV-responding cells than in CD3/CD28-stimulated and Gag-responding cells.

The immunoSEQ hsTCRB assay version 4, run in survey mode, was used to sequence TCRbeta repertoires from genomic DNA. For TCRbeta sequencing, genomic DNA was diluted to 10 ng/uL, and up to 1 ug was used per sample. As for the authors' bioinformatics: ImmunoSeq Analyzer 3.0 was used for analysis of TCRbeta data, and diversity was computed on productive nucleotide rearrangements. Using the Immunarch R package, lower-bound TCR diversity was estimated with the improved Chao index and clonality was estimated with the Gini coefficient. Different nucleotide rearrangements encoding the same CDR3beta amino acid sequence were treated as distinct clonotypes. Differential abundance analysis identified TCRbeta sequences significantly enriched in antigen-responding cells relative to anti-CD3/anti-CD28-activated cells. GLIPH2 clustered TCRs by predicted peptide-MHC specificity, both within individual participants and across merged participant data sets. TCRdb retrieved this table from immuneACCESS and kept in-frame rearrangements only. Not all clones are present; in checked studies, unresolved V genes account for under half, and no reason is known for the remainder. The DNA gave D and trimming, while V, J and clone size come from that table. The sample table contains approximately 39,000 clones; only one count was recorded for roughly four fifths of them. The top ten constitute more than 0.9% of the sample.

The treatment or condition label of this sample denotes: suppressive antiretroviral therapy. A pool of overlapping HIV-1 Gag 15-mer peptides was used at 0.85 to 1 ug per peptide per mL for cell stimulation. Memory CD4+ T cells that did not respond, being CD40L-negative, CD69-negative and CD45RO-high, were sorted as memory populations depleted of antigen-responding cells. HIV-1-infected adults in whom suppressive ART had been started during chronic infection were enrolled as participants. Plasma HIV-1 RNA had been undetectable (below 50 copies/mL) in participants for at least 4 years. To be included, participants needed a CD4+ T cell count above 400 cells/uL and a positive CMV serology. Before stimulation, PBMCs were isolated using density centrifugation and depleted of CD8+ T cells. For around 19 hours, the CD8-depleted PBMCs were stimulated with anti-CD28/CD49d costimulation, a CD40-blocking antibody, and enfuvirtide to prevent new infections. Sorting was done on either a Beckman Coulter MoFlo Legacy or an XDP sorter, and propidium iodide was used to exclude dead cells. Genomic DNA was extracted using the QIAamp DNA Mini Kit for samples with more than one million cells and using the Quick-DNA Microprep Kit for all other samples.

To note about this clone: What this receptor recognizes is not known. No base qualities exist here, and no much larger clone lies one base off it.

The CDR3 numbers 13 residues from cysteine through phenylalanine. Of all the DNA, just the CDR3 is kept, 39 bases in frame from base 1. V loses 4 bases of germline sequence and J loses 7 bases, and the interval between the two ends is 17 bases. CDR1 and CDR2 are read off the germline V gene as SQVTM and ANQGSEA. This receptor chain uses TRBV29-1 and TRBJ2-7; matching of 6 bases hints at TRBD1 as the D gene. Material: cultured CD4+ T cells from PBMCs, obtained from a patient who received antiretroviral therapy. What the cell subset or site label conveys for this sample: CD40L-CD69- CD45RO-high memory CD4 T cells not responding to Gag peptides. The receptor was derived from an adult with HIV. The donor label of this sample is uncertain. The DNA is TGCAGCGTTGTACGTATGGGCCAGGGGGAGCAGTACTTC. It encodes CSVVRMGQGEQYF.